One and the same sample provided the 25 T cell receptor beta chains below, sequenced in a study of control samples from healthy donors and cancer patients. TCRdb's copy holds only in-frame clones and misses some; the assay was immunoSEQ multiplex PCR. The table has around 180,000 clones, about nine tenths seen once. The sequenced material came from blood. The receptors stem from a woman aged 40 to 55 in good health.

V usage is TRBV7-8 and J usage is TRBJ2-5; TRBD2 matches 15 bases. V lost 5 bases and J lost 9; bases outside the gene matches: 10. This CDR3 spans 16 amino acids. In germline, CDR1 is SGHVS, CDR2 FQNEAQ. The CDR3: CASSREGLAGGKAQYF. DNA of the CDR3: TGTGCCAGCAGCCGAGAGGGACTAGCGGGGGGCAAGGCCCAGTACTTC.

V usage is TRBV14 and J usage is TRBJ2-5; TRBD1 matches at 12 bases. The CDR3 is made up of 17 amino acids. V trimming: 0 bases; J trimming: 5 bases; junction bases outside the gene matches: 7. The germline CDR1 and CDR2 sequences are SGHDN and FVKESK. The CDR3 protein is CASSQDTGTGGRETQYF. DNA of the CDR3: TGTGCCAGCAGCCAAGATACCGGGACAGGGGGCAGGGAGACCCAGTACTTC.

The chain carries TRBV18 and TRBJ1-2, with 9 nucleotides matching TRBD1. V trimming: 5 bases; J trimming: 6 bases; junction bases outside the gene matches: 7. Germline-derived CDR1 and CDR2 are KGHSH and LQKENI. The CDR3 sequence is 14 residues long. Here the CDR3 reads CASSTGQGLNGYTF. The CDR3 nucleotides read TGTGCCAGCTCAACGGGACAGGGACTTAATGGCTACACCTTC. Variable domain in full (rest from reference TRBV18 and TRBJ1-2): NAGVMQNPRHLVRRRGQEARLRCSPMKGHSHVYWYRQLPEEGLKFMVYLQKENIIDESGMPKERFSAEFPKEGPSILRIQQVVRGDSAAYFCASSTGQGLNGYTFGSGTRLTVV.

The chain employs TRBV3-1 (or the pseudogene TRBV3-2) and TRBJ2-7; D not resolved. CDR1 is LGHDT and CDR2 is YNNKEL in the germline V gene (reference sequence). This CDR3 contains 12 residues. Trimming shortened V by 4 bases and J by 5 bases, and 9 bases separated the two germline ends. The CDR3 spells CASSLRINEQYF. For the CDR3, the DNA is TGTGCCAGCAGCCTTCGAATAAACGAGCAGTACTTC.

CDR3 sequence: CASSPSRPGTGAGGYTF. CDR3 DNA sequence: TGTGCCAGCTCACCAAGTCGTCCCGGGACAGGGGCCGGGGGCTACACCTTC. The rearrangement uses TRBV18 and TRBJ1-2, with 10 positions matching TRBD1. Germline V CDR1 and CDR2: KGHSH, LQKENI. The CDR3 totals 17 residues. J gave up 8 bases and V 2 bases, and 14 bases lay outside the gene matches. Using reference TRBV18 and TRBJ1-2 for the parts outside the CDR3, the full variable domain is NAGVMQNPRHLVRRRGQEARLRCSPMKGHSHVYWYRQLPEEGLKFMVYLQKENIIDESGMPKERFSAEFPKEGPSILRIQQVVRGDSAAYFCASSPSRPGTGAGGYTFGSGTRLTVV.

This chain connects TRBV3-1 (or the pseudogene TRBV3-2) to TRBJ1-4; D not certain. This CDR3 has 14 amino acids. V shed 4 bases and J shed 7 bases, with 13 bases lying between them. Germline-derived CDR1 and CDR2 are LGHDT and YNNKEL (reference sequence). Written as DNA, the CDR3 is TGTGCCAGCAGCCGAACATGGGTCGGTGAAAAACTGTTTTTT. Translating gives CASSRTWVGEKLFF.

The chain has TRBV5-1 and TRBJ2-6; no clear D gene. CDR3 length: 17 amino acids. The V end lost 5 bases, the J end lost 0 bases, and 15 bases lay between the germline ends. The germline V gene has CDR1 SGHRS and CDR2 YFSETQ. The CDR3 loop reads CASSPGPRISGANVLTF. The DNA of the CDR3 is TGCGCCAGCAGTCCTGGTCCTCGTATCTCTGGGGCCAACGTCCTGACTTTC.

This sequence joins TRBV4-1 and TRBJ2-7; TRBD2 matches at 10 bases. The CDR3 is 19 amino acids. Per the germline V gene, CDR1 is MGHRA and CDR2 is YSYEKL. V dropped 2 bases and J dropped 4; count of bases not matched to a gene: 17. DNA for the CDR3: TGCGCCAGCAGCCAACTTGGCGGCCTGCTAGCGGGGGATAGTTACGAGCAGTACTTC. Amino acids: CASSQLGGLLAGDSYEQYF.

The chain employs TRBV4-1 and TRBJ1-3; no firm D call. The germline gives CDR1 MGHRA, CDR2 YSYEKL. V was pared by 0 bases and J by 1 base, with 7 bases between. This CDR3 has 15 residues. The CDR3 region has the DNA TGCGCCAGCAGCCAAGATAAGGGATCTGGAAACACCATATATTTT. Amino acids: CASSQDKGSGNTIYF.

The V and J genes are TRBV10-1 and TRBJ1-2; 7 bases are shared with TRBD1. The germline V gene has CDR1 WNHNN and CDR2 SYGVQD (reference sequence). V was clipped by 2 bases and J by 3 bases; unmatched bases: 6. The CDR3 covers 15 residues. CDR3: CASSEATGPYYGYTF. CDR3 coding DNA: TGCGCCAGCAGTGAGGCGACAGGGCCGTACTATGGCTACACCTTC.

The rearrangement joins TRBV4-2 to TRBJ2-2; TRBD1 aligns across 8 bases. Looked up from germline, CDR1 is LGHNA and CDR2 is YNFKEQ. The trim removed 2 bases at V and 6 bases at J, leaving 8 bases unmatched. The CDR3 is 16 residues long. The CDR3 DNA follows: TGTGCCAGCAGCCAATTGGGGCAGGGGGCGCCCGGGGAGCTGTTTTTT. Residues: CASSQLGQGAPGELFF.

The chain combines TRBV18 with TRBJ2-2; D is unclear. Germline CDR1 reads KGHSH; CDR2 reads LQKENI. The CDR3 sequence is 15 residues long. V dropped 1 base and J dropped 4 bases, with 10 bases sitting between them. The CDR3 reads CASSPLASVTGELFF. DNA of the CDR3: TGTGCCAGCTCACCACTAGCTTCCGTCACCGGGGAGCTGTTTTTT.

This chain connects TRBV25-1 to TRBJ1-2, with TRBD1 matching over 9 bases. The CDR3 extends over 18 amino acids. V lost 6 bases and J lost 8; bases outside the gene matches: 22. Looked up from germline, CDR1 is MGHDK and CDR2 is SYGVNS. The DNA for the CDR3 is TGTGCCAGCAGGCAAACCGGGACAGGGATGAGGAGTGATGCGGGCTACACCTTC. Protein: CASRQTGTGMRSDAGYTF.

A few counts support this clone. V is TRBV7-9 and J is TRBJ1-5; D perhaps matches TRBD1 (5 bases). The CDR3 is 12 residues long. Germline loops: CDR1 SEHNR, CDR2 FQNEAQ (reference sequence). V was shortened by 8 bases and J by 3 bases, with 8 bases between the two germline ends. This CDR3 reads CASGRDNQPQHF. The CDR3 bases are TGTGCCAGCGGCAGGGACAATCAGCCCCAGCATTTT.

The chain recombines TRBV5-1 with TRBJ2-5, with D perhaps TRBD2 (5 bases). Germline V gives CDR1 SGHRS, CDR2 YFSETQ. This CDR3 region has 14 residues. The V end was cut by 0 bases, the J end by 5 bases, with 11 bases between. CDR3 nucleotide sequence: TGCGCCAGCAGCTTGGGAGGGTTGGAGGAGACCCAGTACTTC. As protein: CASSLGGLEETQYF.

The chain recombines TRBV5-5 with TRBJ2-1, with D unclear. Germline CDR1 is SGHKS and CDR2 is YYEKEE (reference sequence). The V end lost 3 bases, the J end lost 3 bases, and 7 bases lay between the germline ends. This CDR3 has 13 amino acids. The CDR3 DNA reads TGTGCCAGCAGCTGGGCGAGCTACAATGAGCAGTTCTTC. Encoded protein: CASSWASYNEQFF.

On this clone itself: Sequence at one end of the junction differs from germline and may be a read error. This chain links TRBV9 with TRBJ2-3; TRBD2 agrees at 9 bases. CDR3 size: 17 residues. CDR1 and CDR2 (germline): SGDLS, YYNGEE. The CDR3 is CASSVLAGRGGADTQYF. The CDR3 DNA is TGCGCCAGCAGCGTCCTGGCGGGGCGGGGGGGAGCAGATACGCAGTATTTT.

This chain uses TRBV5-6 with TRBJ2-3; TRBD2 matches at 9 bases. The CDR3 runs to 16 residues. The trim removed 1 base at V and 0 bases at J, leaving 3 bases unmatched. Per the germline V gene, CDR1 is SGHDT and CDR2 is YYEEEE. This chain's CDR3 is CASSLRGRASTDTQYF. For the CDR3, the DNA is TGTGCCAGCAGCTTGCGCGGGAGGGCTAGCACAGATACGCAGTATTTT.

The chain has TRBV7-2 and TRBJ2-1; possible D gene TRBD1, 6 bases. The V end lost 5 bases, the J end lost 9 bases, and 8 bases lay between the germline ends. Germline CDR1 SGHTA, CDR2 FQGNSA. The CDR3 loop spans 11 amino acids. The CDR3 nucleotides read TGTGCCAGCAGCGCCAGGGGTGAGCAGTTCTTC. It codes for CASSARGEQFF.

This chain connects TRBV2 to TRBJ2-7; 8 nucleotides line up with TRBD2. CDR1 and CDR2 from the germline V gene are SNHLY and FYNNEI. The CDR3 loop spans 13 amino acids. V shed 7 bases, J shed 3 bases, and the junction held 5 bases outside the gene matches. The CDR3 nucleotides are TGTGCCAGCAAAGTCCTAGCGGGCTACGAGCAGTACTTC. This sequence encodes CASKVLAGYEQYF.

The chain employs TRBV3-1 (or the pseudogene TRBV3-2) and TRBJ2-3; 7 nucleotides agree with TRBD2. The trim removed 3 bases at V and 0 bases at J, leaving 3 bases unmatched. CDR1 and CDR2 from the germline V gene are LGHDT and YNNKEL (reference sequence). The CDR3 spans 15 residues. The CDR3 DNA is TGTGCCAGCAGCCAGGCAGCGGGGAGCACAGATACGCAGTATTTT. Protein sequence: CASSQAAGSTDTQYF.

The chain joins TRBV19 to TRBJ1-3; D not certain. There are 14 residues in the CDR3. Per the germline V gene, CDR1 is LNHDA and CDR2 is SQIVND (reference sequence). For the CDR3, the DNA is TGTGCAGTAAGTTCTACAGCCTCTGGAAACACCATATATTTT. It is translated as CAVSSTASGNTIYF. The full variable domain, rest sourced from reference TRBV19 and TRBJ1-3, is DGGITQSPKYLFRKEGQNVTLSCEQNLNHDAMYWYRQDPGQGLRLIYYSQIVNDFQKGDIAEGYSVSREKKESFPLTVTSAQKNPTAFYLCAVSSTASGNTIYFGEGSWLTVV.

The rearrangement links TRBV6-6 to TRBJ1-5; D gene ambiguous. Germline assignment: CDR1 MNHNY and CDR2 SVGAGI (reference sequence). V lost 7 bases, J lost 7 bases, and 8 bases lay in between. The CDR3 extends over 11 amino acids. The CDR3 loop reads CASMGGQPQHF. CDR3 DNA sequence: TGTGCCAGCATGGGTGGACAGCCCCAGCATTTT.

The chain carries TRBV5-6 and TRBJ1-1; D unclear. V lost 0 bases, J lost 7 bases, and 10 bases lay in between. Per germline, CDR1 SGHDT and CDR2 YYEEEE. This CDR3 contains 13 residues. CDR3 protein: CASSLAGPNEAFF. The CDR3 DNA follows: TGTGCCAGCAGCTTGGCCGGGCCCAATGAAGCTTTCTTT.

As DNA, the CDR3 is TGTGCCAGCAGTGTTCAGTCCCGGCCCCAGCATTTT. This encodes CASSVQSRPQHF. The J gene is TRBJ1-5, the V gene TRBV2; no clear D gene. Germline V lookup: CDR1 SNHLY, CDR2 FYNNEI. CDR3 size: 12 residues. Trimming pared 4 bases from V and 9 bases from J, leaving 10 bases between.